A single sample gave rise to the 19 T cell receptor beta chains below, sequenced in a study of CD8 T cells in ankylosing spondylitis. TCRdb re-derived calls from the 5' RACE reads in MiXCR, one entry per CDR3 protein. This table has 350,000 to 550,000 distinct CDR3 sequences, roughly 27% appearing once. For these receptors, no antigen is known. The study's findings and limits: Several highly homologous variants formed a TCR beta motif that appeared characteristic of ankylosing spondylitis blood.

Sequencing used blood, either unsorted or a sorted T cell fraction (not recorded which). The source of these receptors is a male donor with ankylosing spondylitis.

The V call is TRBV3-1, the J call TRBJ1-1; perhaps TRBD1 as D (5 bases). This CDR3 has 14 residues. Trimming left V 1 base short and J 1 base short, with 7 bases between. The germline V gene has CDR1 LGHDT and CDR2 YNNKEL (reference sequence). Here the CDR3 reads CASSQVQGNTEAFF. The CDR3 DNA follows: TGTGCCAGCAGCCAAGTGCAGGGGAACACTGAAGCTTTCTTT.

V gene TRBV7-2 combines with J gene TRBJ1-5, with D maybe TRBD1 (6 bases). The CDR3 spans 15 residues. From germline, CDR1 is SGHTA and CDR2 FQGNSA. V was cut by 1 base and J by 5 bases, with 12 bases left in between. The CDR3 reads CASSLGGQLHQPQHF. CDR3 sequence (DNA): TGTGCCAGCAGCTTAGGGGGGCAGCTCCATCAGCCCCAGCATTTT. The whole variable domain, filled in from reference TRBV7-2 and TRBJ1-5, reads GAGVSQSPSNKVTEKGKDVELRCDPISGHTALYWYRQSLGQGLEFLIYFQGNSAPDKSGLPSDRFSAERTGGSVSTLTIQRTQQEDSAVYLCASSLGGQLHQPQHFGDGTRLSIL.

This clonotype was observed a single time. The chain uses TRBV20-1 and TRBJ1-1, with D hard to call. The germline CDR1 and CDR2 sequences are DFQATT and SNEGSKA (reference sequence). The CDR3 is made up of 15 amino acids. Deletions cut 2 bases from V and 0 bases from J, with 13 bases between. CDR3 DNA: TGCAGTGCTAGAAGATCGTACAAGTTGAACACTGAAGCTTTCTTT. It encodes CSARRSYKLNTEAFF.

The V gene is TRBV7-8, the J gene TRBJ1-5; 11 bases are a match to TRBD1. Germline CDR1 SGHVS, CDR2 FQNEAQ. J lost 5 bases, V lost 5 bases, and 2 bases had no gene match. The CDR3 is 14 residues long. The CDR3: CASSRTGGYQPQHF. The CDR3, as DNA: TGTGCCAGCAGCAGGACAGGGGGCTATCAGCCCCAGCATTTT.

This clonotype was observed at least ten times. The chain carries TRBV2 and TRBJ1-6; maybe TRBD1 (6 bases). CDR3 length: 11 amino acids. Per the germline V gene, CDR1 is SNHLY and CDR2 is FYNNEI. Trimming cost V 8 bases and J 14 bases, with 13 bases left between them. The CDR3 reads CASGLGDTLHF. CDR3 sequence (DNA): TGTGCCAGCGGTCTCGGGGACACCCTCCACTTT.

In its sample, this clonotype was seen a few times. This chain uses TRBV15 with TRBJ1-5; D possibly corresponds to TRBD1 (6 bases). This CDR3 has 14 residues. Deletions cut 0 bases from V and 5 bases from J, with 8 bases between. Germline values: CDR1 LNHNV, CDR2 YYDKDF (reference sequence). CDR3 sequence (DNA): TGTGCCACCAGCAGAGATTCAGGGGATCAGCCCCAGCATTTT. This gives the protein CATSRDSGDQPQHF.

The table lists this clonotype with a few counts. This chain uses TRBV5-1 with TRBJ1-6, with D perhaps TRBD1 (6 bases). The CDR3 has 15 amino acids. Germline V CDR1 and CDR2: SGHRS, YFSETQ. Trimming shortened V by 2 bases and J by 7 bases, and 13 bases separated the two germline ends. Here the CDR3 reads CASSLGQQQNSPLHF. CDR3 DNA: TGCGCCAGCAGCTTAGGACAGCAACAAAATTCACCCCTCCACTTT.

This clonotype has more than one count but fewer than ten. CDR3 residues: CASSRRGQGSYEQYF. In DNA form, the CDR3 reads TGTGCCAGCAGCCGAAGGGGACAGGGTTCCTACGAGCAGTACTTC. The chain uses TRBV7-2 and TRBJ2-7; TRBD1 aligns across 9 bases. The CDR3 is 15 residues long. Germline values: CDR1 SGHTA, CDR2 FQGNSA. V trimming: 5 bases; J trimming: 1 base; junction bases outside the gene matches: 6.

The sample holds a few counts of this clonotype. The CDR3 DNA is TGCGCCAGCAGCAAACGGGACAATAACCCTGTACTGTACGTC. Translation gives CASSKRDNNPVLYV. This sequence joins TRBV4-1 and TRBJ2-7; the D gene is possibly TRBD1 (6 bases). The V and J ends lost 5 bases and 12 bases respectively, with 23 bases between them. CDR3 size: 14 residues. Germline assignment: CDR1 MGHRA and CDR2 YSYEKL.

CDR3 in DNA: TGCGCCAGCAGCCAAGTGAGAGACTTGTACAATGAGCAGTTCTTC. Amino acid sequence: CASSQVRDLYNEQFF. The V call is TRBV4-1, the J call TRBJ2-1; no clear D. V gave up 1 base and J gave up 4 bases, with 11 bases separating them. The CDR3 runs to 15 residues. CDR1 MGHRA and CDR2 YSYEKL come from the germline V gene.

This clonotype has only a few counts. The gene calls are TRBV18 and TRBJ1-4; TRBD1 matches at 7 bases. The trim removed 0 bases at V and 11 bases at J, leaving 6 bases unmatched. CDR1 and CDR2 (germline): KGHSH, LQKENI. This CDR3 is 14 amino acids long. The CDR3 sequence is CASSPPGQFGKLFF. The CDR3 bases are TGTGCCAGCTCACCACCGGGACAGTTTGGGAAACTGTTTTTT.

The chain recombines TRBV20-1 with TRBJ2-1; D uncertain. The germline V and J ends were trimmed by 5 bases and 7 bases, with 21 bases remaining between them. This CDR3 has 15 amino acids. Germline V gene sequence: CDR1 DFQATT, CDR2 SNEGSKA (reference sequence). The CDR3 region is CSALITRTVWNEQFF. In DNA form, the CDR3 reads TGCAGTGCTCTAATCACGAGAACGGTCTGGAATGAGCAGTTCTTC.

This clonotype was counted a few times. The rearrangement joins TRBV29-1 to TRBJ2-1, with 8 bases fitting TRBD2. CDR3 size: 15 residues. Germline CDR1 is SQVTM and CDR2 is ANQGSEA. The V gene end was trimmed by 6 bases and the J gene end by 8 bases; junction bases not matched to a gene: 15. CDR3 residues: CSVTSGRAVVDEQFF. In DNA form, the CDR3 reads TGCAGCGTGACTTCCGGGAGGGCCGTCGTCGATGAGCAGTTCTTC.

Details on this clonotype: The junction departs from germline at one end; a sequencing error may be responsible. This chain joins TRBV12-3 or TRBV12-4 and TRBJ2-6; D unresolved. The CDR3 covers 15 residues. CDR3 loop: CATSRGVSGANVLTF. As DNA, the CDR3 is TGTGCCACCAGTCGCGGTGTCTCTGGGGCCAACGTCCTGACTTTC.

This clonotype was counted a few times. The V gene is TRBV12-3 or TRBV12-4, the J gene TRBJ2-1; 7 bases are shared with TRBD2. The CDR3 sequence is 13 residues long. The trim removed 6 bases at V and 4 bases at J, leaving 3 bases unmatched. The CDR3 nucleotides read TGTGCCAGCAGGGGACTATTATACAATGAGCAGTTCTTC. Its translation: CASRGLLYNEQFF.

This clonotype was seen at least ten times. The gene calls are TRBV5-1 and TRBJ2-2, with D perhaps TRBD1 (6 bases). The CDR3 consists of 15 residues. V lost 0 bases and J lost 3, with 9 bases in between. Germline loops: CDR1 SGHRS, CDR2 YFSETQ. The CDR3 region has the DNA TGCGCCAGCAGCTTGGTGGACAGAGACACCGGGGAGCTGTTTTTT. Encoded protein: CASSLVDRDTGELFF.

The chain has TRBV10-2 and TRBJ2-5; possible D gene TRBD2, 6 bases. V was pared by 8 bases and J by 7 bases, with 20 bases between. Looked up from germline, CDR1 is WSHSY and CDR2 is SAAADI. This CDR3 region has 14 residues. The CDR3 sequence: CASYPTGVGGTQYF. The CDR3 DNA reads as TGCGCCAGCTACCCCACTGGAGTGGGGGGGACCCAGTACTTC.

The V gene is TRBV10-3, the J gene TRBJ1-2, with D perhaps TRBD1 (5 bases). From germline, CDR1 is ENHRY and CDR2 SYGVKD. The CDR3 length is 15 residues. The V end was cut by 6 bases, the J end by 7 bases, with 21 bases between. For the CDR3, the DNA is TGTGCCATCAGCGCCAGCACCGACAGTCGTAGTGGCTACACCTTC. Its translation is CAISASTDSRSGYTF.

This clonotype has a handful of counts. CDR3 coding DNA: TGTGCCAGCAGCCCCTACGAGGGATGGAATTCACCCCTCCACTTT. It specifies CASSPYEGWNSPLHF. V and J are TRBV12-3 or TRBV12-4 and TRBJ1-6; D gene unclear. The CDR3 has 15 amino acids. The germline V and J ends were trimmed by 6 bases and 7 bases, with 16 bases remaining between them.